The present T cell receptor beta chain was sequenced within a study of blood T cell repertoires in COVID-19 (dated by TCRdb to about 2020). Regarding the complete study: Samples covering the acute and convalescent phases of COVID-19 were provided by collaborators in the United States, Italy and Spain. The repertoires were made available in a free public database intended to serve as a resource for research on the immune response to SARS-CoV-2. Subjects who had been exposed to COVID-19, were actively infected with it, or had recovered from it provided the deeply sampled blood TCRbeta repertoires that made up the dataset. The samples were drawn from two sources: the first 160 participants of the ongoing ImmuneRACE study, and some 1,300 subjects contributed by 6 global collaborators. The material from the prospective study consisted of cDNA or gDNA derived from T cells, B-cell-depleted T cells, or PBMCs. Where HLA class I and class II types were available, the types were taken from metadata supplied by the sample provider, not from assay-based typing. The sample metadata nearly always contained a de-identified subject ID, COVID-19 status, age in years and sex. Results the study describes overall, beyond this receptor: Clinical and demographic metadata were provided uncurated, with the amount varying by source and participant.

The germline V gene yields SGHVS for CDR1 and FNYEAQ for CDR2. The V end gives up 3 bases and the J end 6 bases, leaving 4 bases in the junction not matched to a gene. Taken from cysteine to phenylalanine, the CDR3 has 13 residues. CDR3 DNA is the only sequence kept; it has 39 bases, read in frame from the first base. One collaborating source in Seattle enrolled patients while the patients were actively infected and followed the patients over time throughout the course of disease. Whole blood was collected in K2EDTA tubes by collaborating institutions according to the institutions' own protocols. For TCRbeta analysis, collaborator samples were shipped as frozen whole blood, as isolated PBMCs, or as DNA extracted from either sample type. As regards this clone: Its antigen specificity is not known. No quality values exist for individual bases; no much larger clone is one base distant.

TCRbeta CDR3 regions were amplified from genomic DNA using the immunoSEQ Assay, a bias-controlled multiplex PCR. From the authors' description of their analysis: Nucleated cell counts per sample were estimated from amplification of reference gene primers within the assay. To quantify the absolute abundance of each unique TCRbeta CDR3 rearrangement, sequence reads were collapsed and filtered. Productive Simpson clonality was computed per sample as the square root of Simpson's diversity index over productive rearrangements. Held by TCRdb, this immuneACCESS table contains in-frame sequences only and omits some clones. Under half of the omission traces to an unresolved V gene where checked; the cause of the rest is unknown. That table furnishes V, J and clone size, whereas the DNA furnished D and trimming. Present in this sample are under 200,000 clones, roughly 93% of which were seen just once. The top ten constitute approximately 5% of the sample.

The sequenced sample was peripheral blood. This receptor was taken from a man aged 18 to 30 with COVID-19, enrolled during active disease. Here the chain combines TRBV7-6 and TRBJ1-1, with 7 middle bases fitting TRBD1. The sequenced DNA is TGTGCCAGCAGCTTGACAGGGCGCTCTGAAGCTTTCTTT. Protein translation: CASSLTGRSEAFF. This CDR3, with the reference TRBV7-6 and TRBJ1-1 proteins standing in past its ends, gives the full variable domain GAGVSQSPRYKVTKRGQDVALRCDPISGHVSLYWYRQALGQGPEFLTYFNYEAQQDKSGLPNDRFSAERPEGSISTLTIQRTEQRDSAMYRCASSLTGRSEAFFGQGTRLTVV.